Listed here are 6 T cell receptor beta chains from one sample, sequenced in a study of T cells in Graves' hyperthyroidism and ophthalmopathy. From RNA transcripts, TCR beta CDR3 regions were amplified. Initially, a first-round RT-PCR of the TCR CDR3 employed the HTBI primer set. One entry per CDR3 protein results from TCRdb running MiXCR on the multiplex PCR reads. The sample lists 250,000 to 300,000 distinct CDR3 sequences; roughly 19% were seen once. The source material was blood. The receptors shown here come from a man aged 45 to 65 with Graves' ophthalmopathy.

CDR3 protein: CSAPLAVPYNEQFF. CDR3 DNA: TGCAGTGCACCCCTAGCGGTACCCTACAATGAGCAGTTCTTC. This chain joins TRBV20-1 and TRBJ2-1, with TRBD2 matching over 7 bases. The CDR3 consists of 14 residues. V trimming: 6 bases; J trimming: 2 bases; junction bases outside the gene matches: 7. The germline CDR1 and CDR2 sequences are DFQATT and SNEGSKA (reference sequence).

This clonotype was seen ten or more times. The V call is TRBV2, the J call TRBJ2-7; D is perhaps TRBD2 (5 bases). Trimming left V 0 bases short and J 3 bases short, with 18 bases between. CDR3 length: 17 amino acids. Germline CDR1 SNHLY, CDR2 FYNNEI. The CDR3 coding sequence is TGTGCCAGCAGTGAAGCTCCTAGCTTTACCGGTGACTACGAGCAGTACTTC. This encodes CASSEAPSFTGDYEQYF.

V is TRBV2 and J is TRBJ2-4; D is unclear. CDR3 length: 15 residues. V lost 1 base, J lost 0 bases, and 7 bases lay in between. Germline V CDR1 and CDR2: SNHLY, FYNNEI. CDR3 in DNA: TGTGCCAGCAGTGAAGAGGGCCTAGCCAAAAACATTCAGTACTTC. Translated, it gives CASSEEGLAKNIQYF.

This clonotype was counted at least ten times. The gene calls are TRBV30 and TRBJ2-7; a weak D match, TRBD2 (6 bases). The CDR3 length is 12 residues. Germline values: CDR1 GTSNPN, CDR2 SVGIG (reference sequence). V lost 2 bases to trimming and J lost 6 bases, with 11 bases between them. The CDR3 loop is CAWSRGEREQYF. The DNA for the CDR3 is TGTGCCTGGAGTCGCGGGGAACGCGAGCAGTACTTC.

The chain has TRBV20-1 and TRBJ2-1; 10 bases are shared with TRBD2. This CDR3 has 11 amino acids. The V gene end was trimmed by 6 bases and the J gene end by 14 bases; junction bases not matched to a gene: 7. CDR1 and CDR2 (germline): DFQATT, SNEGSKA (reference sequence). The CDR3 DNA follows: TGCAGTGCCCATCTAGCGGGAGTAAAGTTCTTC. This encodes CSAHLAGVKFF.

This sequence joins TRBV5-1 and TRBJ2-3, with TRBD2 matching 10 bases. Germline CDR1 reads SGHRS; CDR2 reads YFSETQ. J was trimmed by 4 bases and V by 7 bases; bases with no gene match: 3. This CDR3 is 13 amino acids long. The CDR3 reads CASQREGADTQYF. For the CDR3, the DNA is TGCGCCAGCCAGCGGGAGGGAGCAGATACGCAGTATTTT. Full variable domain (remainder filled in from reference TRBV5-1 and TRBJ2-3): KAGVTQTPRYLIKTRGQQVTLSCSPISGHRSVSWYQQTPGQGLQFLFEYFSETQRNKGNFPGRFSGRQFSNSRSEMNVSTLELGDSALYLCASQREGADTQYFGPGTRLTVL.